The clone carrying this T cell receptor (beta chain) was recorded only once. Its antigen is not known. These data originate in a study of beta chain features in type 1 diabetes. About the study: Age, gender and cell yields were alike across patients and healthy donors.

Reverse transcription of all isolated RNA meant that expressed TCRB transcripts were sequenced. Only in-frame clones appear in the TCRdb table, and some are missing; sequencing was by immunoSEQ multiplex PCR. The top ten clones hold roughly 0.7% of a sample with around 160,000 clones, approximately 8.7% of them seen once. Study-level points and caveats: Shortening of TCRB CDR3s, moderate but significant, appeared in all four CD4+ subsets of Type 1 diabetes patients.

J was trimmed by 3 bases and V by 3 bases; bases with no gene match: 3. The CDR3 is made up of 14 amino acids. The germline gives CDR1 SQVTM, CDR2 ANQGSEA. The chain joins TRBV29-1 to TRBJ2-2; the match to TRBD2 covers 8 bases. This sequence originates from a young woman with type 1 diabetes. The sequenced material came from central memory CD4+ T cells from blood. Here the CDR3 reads CSVDSGSYTGELFF. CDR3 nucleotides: TGCAGCGTTGACAGCGGGAGTTACACCGGGGAGCTGTTTTTT.